A selection of T cell receptor beta chains follows, all from one sample in a study of human T cells and chemical hapten exposure. TCRdb re-analysed the RACE reads in MiXCR, keeping a single row per CDR3 protein. The sample records tens of thousands of distinct CDR3 sequences, approximately 9.9% being singletons. The sequenced sample was whole blood, obtained in connection with sensitization to the hapten diphenylcyclopropenone (DPC). Source of these receptors: a woman aged 40 to 50 with alopecia areata. Some clones in this sample may be carry-over from other donors' samples. Each CDR3 is given with its conserved first and last residue. The order of the fields is D gene, J gene, V gene, clone size, CDR3 DNA, CDR3 protein. D genes are given only for firm matches. Part of the rows lack a size; the others show once, few, many or a class for expanded clones.

d_gene: TRBD1; j_gene: TRBJ1-5; v_gene: TRBV28; abundance: .; CDR3nt: TGTGCCAGCAGAGCTCCGGGACAGGGCAATCAGCCCCAGCATTTT; CDR3aa: CASRAPGQGNQPQHF
d_gene: .; j_gene: TRBJ1-4; v_gene: TRBV20-1; abundance: few; CDR3nt: TGCAGTGCTAGAGTGGCAACTAATGAAAAACTGTTTTTT; CDR3aa: CSARVATNEKLFF
d_gene: TRBD1; j_gene: TRBJ1-3; v_gene: TRBV30; abundance: few; CDR3nt: TGTGCCTGGCGTGGACAGGGCAGAAACTCTGGAAACACCATATATTTT; CDR3aa: CAWRGQGRNSGNTIYF
d_gene: .; j_gene: TRBJ1-1; v_gene: TRBV20-1; abundance: few; CDR3nt: TGCAGTGCTAGGGACTTACCCACTGAAGCTTTCTTT; CDR3aa: CSARDLPTEAFF
d_gene: .; j_gene: TRBJ2-1; v_gene: TRBV7-2; abundance: .; CDR3nt: TGTGCCAGCAGCTTTCTAGGACTGTACAATGAGCAGTTCTTC; CDR3aa: CASSFLGLYNEQFF
d_gene: .; j_gene: TRBJ1-5; v_gene: TRBV20-1; abundance: .; CDR3nt: TGCAGTGCTAGAGATGAGCCCAATCAGCCCCAGCATTTT; CDR3aa: CSARDEPNQPQHF
d_gene: .; j_gene: TRBJ1-6; v_gene: TRBV11-2; abundance: few; CDR3nt: TGTGCCAGCAGCTCAGGGCAGGCTCCTCGAACACCCCTCCACTTT; CDR3aa: CASSSGQAPRTPLHF
d_gene: .; j_gene: TRBJ2-3; v_gene: TRBV20-1; abundance: .; CDR3nt: TGCAGTGCGAGCCAGAGAACGGGGGAGGATACGCAGTATTTT; CDR3aa: CSASQRTGEDTQYF
d_gene: .; j_gene: TRBJ1-2; v_gene: TRBV11-2; abundance: many; CDR3nt: TGTGCCAGCAGCTTAGGGTACAGGGAGGTAGGCTACACCTTC; CDR3aa: CASSLGYREVGYTF
d_gene: TRBD1; j_gene: TRBJ1-1; v_gene: TRBV7-2; abundance: many; CDR3nt: TGTGCCAGCAGCTTAGACAGGGGGCGTGCTGAAGCTTTCTTT; CDR3aa: CASSLDRGRAEAFF
d_gene: TRBD2; j_gene: TRBJ2-3; v_gene: TRBV4-3; abundance: few; CDR3nt: TGCGCCAGCAGCCGAACTAGCGGGGGGCGGGATACGCAGTATTTT; CDR3aa: CASSRTSGGRDTQYF
d_gene: TRBD1; j_gene: TRBJ2-3; v_gene: TRBV5-4; abundance: few; CDR3nt: TGTGCCAGCAGCTTGCAGGGGGTTTTCGTCGCGCCGCAGTATTTT; CDR3aa: CASSLQGVFVAPQYF
d_gene: .; j_gene: TRBJ2-1; v_gene: TRBV4-3; abundance: many; CDR3nt: TGCGCCAGCAGCCAAGATCTCGGACGGAATGAGCAGTTCTTC; CDR3aa: CASSQDLGRNEQFF
d_gene: TRBD2; j_gene: TRBJ2-5; v_gene: TRBV24-1; abundance: few; CDR3nt: TGTGCCACCAGTGACCCAAGGACTAGCGGGGGGGCTGGCGAGACCCAGTACTTC; CDR3aa: CATSDPRTSGGAGETQYF
d_gene: TRBD2; j_gene: TRBJ2-1; v_gene: TRBV7-7; abundance: few; CDR3nt: TGTGCCAGCAGCTTAGGGACTAGCGGGGGGGCCATGTTCTTC; CDR3aa: CASSLGTSGGAMFF
d_gene: TRBD1; j_gene: TRBJ1-5; v_gene: TRBV20-1; abundance: many; CDR3nt: TGCAGTGCTGGACAGGGGGACCAGCCCCAGCATTTT; CDR3aa: CSAGQGDQPQHF